The 31 T cell receptor beta chains below come from one sample, sequenced in a study of identical twins (dated by TCRdb to the mid-2010s). The receptor library was made with 5' RACE. TCRdb records Illumina HiSeq 2000 as the sequencer. TCRdb redid the processing of the public reads, applying fastp at Q25 and MiXCR, and retained in-frame beta chains. Each record represents a unique CDR3 protein, reported with the most common genes and DNA among its rows. The sample table records around 530,000 distinct CDR3 sequences; roughly 15% of these occur just once. Of the sample, less than 0.5% falls within the top ten clones. These data were also reused for a study on yellow fever vaccine responses in identical twins.

Input material: CD4+ T cells sorted from blood. The receptors shown here come from a woman aged 18-29 years in good health.

This clonotype was seen a few times. V gene TRBV20-1 combines with J gene TRBJ2-3; D gene unclear. The germline CDR1 and CDR2 sequences are DFQATT and SNEGSKA (reference sequence). Trimming removed 0 bases from V and 1 base from J, with 11 bases in between. The CDR3 runs to 15 residues. The CDR3 nucleotides read TGCAGTGCTAGAGATGGTCTCTGGGGCACAGATACGCAGTATTTT. Translated, it gives CSARDGLWGTDTQYF.

This clonotype was detected only a few times. V is TRBV12-3 or TRBV12-4 and J is TRBJ1-1; D possibly corresponds to TRBD1 (5 bases). Deletions cut 3 bases from V and 1 base from J, with 15 bases between. This CDR3 comprises 16 residues. The CDR3 region has the DNA TGTGCCAGCAGTTTCTCTGGGGCCAGGGCGAACACTGAAGCTTTCTTT. Protein product: CASSFSGARANTEAFF.

The rearrangement links TRBV6-1 to TRBJ2-5; possibly TRBD2 for D (6 bases). CDR3 size: 13 residues. Trimming took off 6 bases at V and 2 bases at J, with 10 bases between the two ends. Germline values: CDR1 MNHNS, CDR2 SASEGT. The DNA of the CDR3 is TGTGCCAGCAGCGGACTAACTCAAGAGACCCAGTACTTC. It yields the protein CASSGLTQETQYF.

This clonotype was seen only a few times. V is TRBV7-9 and J is TRBJ1-2; maybe TRBD1 (6 bases). This CDR3 region has 13 residues. Trimming pared 4 bases from V and 8 bases from J, leaving 14 bases between. Germline loops: CDR1 SEHNR, CDR2 FQNEAQ (reference sequence). CDR3 residues: CASSSDRHDGYTF. The CDR3 DNA reads TGTGCCAGCAGCTCCGACAGGCACGACGGCTACACCTTC.

This clonotype turned up a few times. This chain connects TRBV12-3 or TRBV12-4 to TRBJ2-5; 8 nucleotides match TRBD2. J lost 4 bases, V lost 5 bases, and 3 bases had no gene match. This CDR3 contains 13 residues. The CDR3 nucleotides are TGTGCCAGCAGTCCAGCGGGAGTAGAGACCCAGTACTTC. Its translation is CASSPAGVETQYF.

This clonotype was detected a few times. The V and J genes are TRBV27 and TRBJ2-7, with 7 bases matching TRBD2. The CDR3 extends over 14 amino acids. Germline values: CDR1 MNHEY, CDR2 SMNVEV (reference sequence). Trimming removed 5 bases from V and 2 bases from J; junction bases left unmatched: 6. In nucleotides, the CDR3 is TGTGCCAGCAGTGTGGCTGGGGGGGCCTACGAGCAGTACGTC. It yields the protein CASSVAGGAYEQYV.

A few counts support this clonotype. The chain recombines TRBV7-2 with TRBJ1-1; TRBD1 matches 10 bases. Germline V gives CDR1 SGHTA, CDR2 FQGNSA. J was trimmed by 6 bases and V by 4 bases; bases with no gene match: 8. There are 15 residues in the CDR3. The CDR3 DNA is TGTGCCAGCAGCTCCCGGGACAGGGGCCGCGCTGAAGCTTTCTTT. Its protein is CASSSRDRGRAEAFF.

CDR3: CSATGGLETQYF. The CDR3 DNA reads TGCAGTGCTACAGGGGGTTTGGAGACCCAGTACTTC. The chain links TRBV20-1 to TRBJ2-5, with 7 bases aligning to TRBD1. CDR1 is DFQATT, CDR2 SNEGSKA, per germline (reference sequence). The CDR3 has 12 amino acids. J was trimmed by 5 bases and V by 4 bases; bases with no gene match: 4.

The chain recombines TRBV5-1 with TRBJ2-1; 9 nucleotides align to TRBD2. The germline V gene has CDR1 SGHRS and CDR2 YFSETQ. The CDR3 runs 15 residues. J was trimmed by 7 bases and V by 4 bases; bases with no gene match: 9. The CDR3 DNA reads TGCGCCAGCAGCCAGGGCGGGGGGGGCCTGAATGAGCAGTTCTTC. This gives the protein CASSQGGGGLNEQFF.

In DNA form, the CDR3 reads TGCAGCGGAGGGGACAGTCAGAACACTGAAGCTTTCTTT. This translates into CSGGDSQNTEAFF. The chain uses TRBV29-1 and TRBJ1-1; 7 nucleotides match TRBD1. In germline, CDR1 is SQVTM, CDR2 ANQGSEA. CDR3 size: 13 residues. V was clipped by 7 bases and J by 1 base; unmatched bases: 6.

This clonotype has just a few counts. The chain has TRBV6-2 or TRBV6-3 and TRBJ2-7, with D perhaps matching TRBD2 (6 bases). V lost 2 bases, J lost 4 bases, and 18 bases lay in between. Germline CDR1 is MNHEY and CDR2 is SVGEGT. The CDR3 covers 16 residues. The CDR3 DNA reads as TGTGCCAGCAGTTACACGCGGAGGGCCCCTATGTACGAGCAGTACGTC. This translates into CASSYTRRAPMYEQYV.

This clonotype came up a few times. The chain couples TRBV14 to TRBJ2-3; D gene ambiguous. The ends were cut back, 5 bases at V and 4 bases at J, with 13 bases in the middle. Per germline, CDR1 SGHDN and CDR2 FVKESK. CDR3 length equals 14 residues. For the CDR3, the DNA is TGTGCCAGCAGCTTTCAGAAATTCGCAGATACGCAGTATTTT. Translating gives CASSFQKFADTQYF.

In its sample, this clonotype was seen a few times. The chain employs TRBV6-5 and TRBJ2-2; D unclear. The CDR3 runs to 14 residues. V lost 1 base and J 3 bases, leaving 6 bases between the germline ends. Germline assignment: CDR1 MNHEY and CDR2 SVGAGI. The CDR3 sequence is CASSYWSDTGELFF. CDR3 in DNA: TGTGCCAGCAGTTACTGGTCAGACACCGGGGAGCTGTTTTTT.

The chain links TRBV19 to TRBJ2-2; 7 positions match TRBD1. With V trimmed by 4 bases and J by 1 base, 3 bases remained unmatched. CDR1 and CDR2 from the germline V gene are LNHDA and SQIVND (reference sequence). The CDR3 runs 15 residues. The CDR3 reads CASSTRDRNTGELFF. DNA of the CDR3: TGTGCCAGTAGTACCCGGGACAGGAACACCGGGGAGCTGTTTTTT.

The chain carries TRBV10-3 and TRBJ1-5; D gene uncertain. CDR3 length: 14 residues. With 0 bases removed from V and 3 bases from J, the gap between germline ends came to 6 bases. CDR1 is ENHRY, CDR2 SYGVKD, per germline. The CDR3 here is CAISESMVNQPQHF. DNA of the CDR3: TGTGCCATCAGTGAGTCGATGGTCAATCAGCCCCAGCATTTT.

In this sample, this clonotype turned up a few times. The DNA for the CDR3 is TGCAGCGTGCGGGACAGGGTGAAAAATGAGCAGTTCTTC. It yields the protein CSVRDRVKNEQFF. V usage is TRBV29-1 and J usage is TRBJ2-1; 9 bases align to TRBD1. Germline V gene data show CDR1 as SQVTM and CDR2 as ANQGSEA. This CDR3 contains 13 residues. The trim removed 6 bases at V and 7 bases at J, leaving 7 bases unmatched.

This clonotype was observed a few times. The CDR3 spells CASSLVGWNEQFF. In DNA form, the CDR3 reads TGTGCCAGCAGCTTAGTCGGTTGGAATGAGCAGTTCTTC. The gene calls are TRBV11-3 and TRBJ2-1, with no clear D. This CDR3 is 13 amino acids long. With 1 base removed from V and 7 bases from J, the gap between germline ends came to 8 bases. CDR1 SGHNT and CDR2 YENEEA come from the germline V gene. Looking up the rest from reference TRBV11-3 and TRBJ2-1 gives the full variable domain: EAGVVQSPRYKIIEKKQPVAFWCNPISGHNTLYWYLQNLGQGPELLIRYENEEAVDDSQLPKDRFSAERLKGVDSTLKIQPAELGDSAVYLCASSLVGWNEQFFGPGTRLTVL.

The chain carries TRBV20-1 and TRBJ2-2; TRBD2 aligns across 11 bases. V trimming: 1 base; J trimming: 3 bases; junction bases outside the gene matches: 4. The CDR3 length is 16 residues. CDR1 is DFQATT and CDR2 is SNEGSKA in the germline V gene (reference sequence). CDR3 residues: CSARGILAGDTGELFF. CDR3 DNA: TGCAGTGCTAGAGGGATACTAGCGGGAGACACCGGGGAGCTGTTTTTT.

The chain links TRBV9 to TRBJ2-3; 10 bases match TRBD2. The V and J ends lost 0 bases and 4 bases, in that order; junction bases with no gene match: 8. The CDR3 is 17 residues long. Germline CDR1 and CDR2: SGDLS and YYNGEE. DNA of the CDR3: TGTGCCAGCAGCGTAGCGGCAGCGGGGGGGCTCTCAGATACGCAGTATTTT. Encoded protein: CASSVAAAGGLSDTQYF. Variable domain in full (rest from reference TRBV9 and TRBJ2-3): DSGVTQTPKHLITATGQRVTLRCSPRSGDLSVYWYQQSLDQGLQFLIQYYNGEERAKGNILERFSAQQFPDLHSELNLSSLELGDSALYFCASSVAAAGGLSDTQYFGPGTRLTVL.

This chain uses TRBV11-2 with TRBJ2-7, with D uncertain. This CDR3 is built from 14 residues. CDR1 is SGHAT and CDR2 is FQNNGV in the germline V gene. V shed 1 base and J shed 4 bases, with 11 bases lying between them. CDR3 bases: TGTGCCAGCAGCTTAGCCCTAATTCGTTACGAGCAGTACTTC. Translation gives CASSLALIRYEQYF.

The V gene is TRBV3-1, the J gene TRBJ2-6; D remains unclear. V was shortened by 6 bases and J by 0 bases, with 9 bases between the two germline ends. Germline V gene lookup returns CDR1 LGHDT and CDR2 YNNKEL (reference sequence). The CDR3 runs 15 residues. CDR3 sequence reads: CASSPTSSGANVLTF. For the CDR3, the DNA is TGTGCCAGCAGTCCAACGAGCTCTGGGGCCAACGTCCTGACTTTC.

This clonotype was observed a few times. The chain links TRBV10-3 to TRBJ2-3; 8 bases map to TRBD2. Germline CDR1 reads ENHRY; CDR2 reads SYGVKD. The J segment lost 0 bases and the V segment lost 2 bases, leaving 7 bases of the junction unmatched. The CDR3 covers 17 residues. The CDR3 loop is CAISEPPGGGSTDTQYF. The CDR3 DNA reads as TGTGCCATCAGTGAGCCCCCGGGGGGGGGCAGCACAGATACGCAGTATTTT.

This clonotype appeared a few times. The chain carries TRBV4-1 and TRBJ2-1; TRBD1 matches at 9 bases. This CDR3 spans 17 amino acids. The junction had 9 bases not matched to a gene; V was cut back by 2 bases and J by 4 bases. Germline V gives CDR1 MGHRA, CDR2 YSYEKL. The DNA for the CDR3 is TGCGCCAGCAGCCAAACACACACAGGGGGCTCTTACAATGAGCAGTTCTTC. This sequence encodes CASSQTHTGGSYNEQFF.

Only a few counts were recorded for this clonotype. The chain couples TRBV20-1 to TRBJ2-7, with 7 positions matching TRBD2. V lost 1 base to trimming and J lost 3 bases; unmatched junction nucleotides: 3. Germline CDR1 DFQATT, CDR2 SNEGSKA (reference sequence). The CDR3 sequence is 13 residues long. The CDR3 nucleotides are TGCAGTGCTAGAGGAGCGGGGCTCTACGAGCAGTACGTC. Amino acid sequence: CSARGAGLYEQYV.

This sequence joins TRBV3-1 and TRBJ2-4; tentative D call: TRBD2 (5 bases). From germline, CDR1 is LGHDT and CDR2 YNNKEL (reference sequence). This CDR3 region has 13 residues. With 1 base removed from V and 8 bases from J, the gap between germline ends came to 9 bases. The CDR3 region has the DNA TGTGCCAGCAGCCAAGTCGTGGGAGACATTCAGTACTTC. It codes for CASSQVVGDIQYF. Full variable domain (rest looked up from reference TRBV3-1 and TRBJ2-4): DTAVSQTPKYLVTQMGNDKSIKCEQNLGHDTMYWYKQDSKKFLKIMFSYNNKELIINETVPNRFSPKSPDKAHLNLHINSLELGDSAVYFCASSQVVGDIQYFGAGTRLSVL.

The chain has TRBV12-3 or TRBV12-4 and TRBJ2-2; D ambiguous. The V gene lost 3 bases and the J gene lost 1 base, with 6 bases spanning the gap. The CDR3 contains 14 residues. The CDR3, as DNA: TGTGCCAGCAGTTTCACAGAGAACACCGGGGAGCTGTTTTTT. The encoded protein is CASSFTENTGELFF.

The chain is built from TRBV5-6 and TRBJ2-1, with D unclear. Looked up from germline, CDR1 is SGHDT and CDR2 is YYEEEE. Between the trimmed V and J ends, which lost 1 base and 4 bases, there was a span of 9 bases. The CDR3 covers 14 residues. The CDR3 spells CASSLKELYNEQFF. The CDR3, as DNA: TGTGCCAGCAGCTTGAAGGAGTTATACAATGAGCAGTTCTTC.

This clonotype was seen many times. CDR3 in amino acids: CASAPEAGLSYNEQFF. The CDR3, as DNA: TGTGCCAGCGCCCCCGAAGCGGGTCTATCCTACAATGAGCAGTTCTTC. The rearrangement joins TRBV7-2 to TRBJ2-1, with a possible D match to TRBD2 (6 bases). The germline V gene encodes CDR1 SGHTA and CDR2 FQGNSA. Trimming stripped 8 bases from V and 1 base from J, with 18 bases between. The CDR3 covers 16 residues.

The rearrangement joins TRBV6-1 to TRBJ2-4; a weak D match, TRBD2 (5 bases). Trimming removed 6 bases from V and 7 bases from J, with 25 bases in between. The CDR3 runs to 17 residues. Germline V gene data show CDR1 as MNHNS and CDR2 as SASEGT. Here the CDR3 reads CASRPPAGLGIANIQYF. DNA of the CDR3: TGTGCCAGCAGACCCCCCGCGGGTTTGGGAATAGCGAACATTCAGTACTTC.

This clonotype was detected a few times. V usage is TRBV7-8 and J usage is TRBJ2-7; D gene unclear. CDR3 length: 14 residues. V was cut by 1 base and J by 4 bases, with 11 bases left in between. The germline CDR1 and CDR2 sequences are SGHVS and FQNEAQ. CDR3 DNA: TGTGCCAGCAGCTTAGAAGGAGTGGGGTACGAGCAGTACTTC. Translated, it gives CASSLEGVGYEQYF.

The gene calls are TRBV18 and TRBJ1-1; perhaps TRBD1 as D (5 bases). The CDR3 loop spans 17 amino acids. V dropped 3 bases and J dropped 5 bases, with 22 bases sitting between them. The germline V gene encodes CDR1 KGHSH and CDR2 LQKENI. The CDR3 region is CASSPTSRVRGMTEAFF. CDR3 in DNA: TGTGCCAGCTCACCTACTTCCAGGGTTCGCGGGATGACTGAAGCTTTCTTT.